The 10 T cell receptor beta chains reported below all come from one sample, sequenced in a study of vaccination effects on CD4 cells after COVID-19. Ahead of sequencing, the ViraFEST assay grew antigen-specific CD4+ T cells using viral peptide pools. Cells that had been cultured for 10 days were the source of isolated CD4+ T cells. From March to December 2020, the person had a SARS-CoV-2 infection that was confirmed by PCR. Produced via immunoSEQ multiplex PCR; TCRdb's table is partial and in-frame only. The sample holds 42,000 or so clones, around 70% seen once. Their recognized antigens are unknown. The specimen comprised CD4+ T cells from PBMCs cultured with a peptide pool, sampled before COVID-19 vaccination. The receptors were sampled from a human donor who had a prior SARS-CoV-2 infection.

The V call is TRBV3-1 (or the pseudogene TRBV3-2), the J call TRBJ1-2; maybe TRBD1 (5 bases). This CDR3 is built from 14 residues. The V gene's germline CDR1 is LGHDT and CDR2 YNNKEL (reference sequence). Trimming removed 7 bases from V and 4 bases from J, with 16 bases in between. The CDR3 reads CASNPSGGGYGYTF. CDR3 sequence (DNA): TGTGCCAGCAACCCAAGCGGGGGGGGCTATGGCTACACCTTC.

The chain combines TRBV10-3 with TRBJ2-5; tentatively, D is TRBD1 (6 bases). Deletions cut 6 bases from V and 5 bases from J, with 19 bases between. This CDR3 has 15 residues. Germline assignment: CDR1 ENHRY and CDR2 SYGVKD. The CDR3 DNA is TGTGCCATCAGCGAGGGGGAAAACTGGGGGGAGACCCAGTACTTC. Protein product: CAISEGENWGETQYF.

This clone was counted between two and nine times. V gene TRBV5-4 combines with J gene TRBJ2-1, with a weak D call TRBD1 (6 bases). This CDR3 comprises 13 residues. Germline V gene sequence: CDR1 SGHNT, CDR2 YYREEE (reference sequence). V was clipped by 4 bases and J by 8 bases, with 13 bases between them. CDR3 in amino acids: CASSIMGADEQFF. The CDR3 region has the DNA TGTGCCAGCAGCATCATGGGGGCGGATGAGCAGTTCTTC.

The rearrangement links TRBV6-5 to TRBJ2-3, with D tentatively TRBD1 or TRBD2 (6 bases each). The V end lost 7 bases, the J end lost 2 bases, and 10 bases lay between the germline ends. Per the germline V gene, CDR1 is MNHEY and CDR2 is SVGAGI. CDR3 length: 13 amino acids. The CDR3 protein is CASTGGFTDTQYF. CDR3 DNA: TGTGCCAGCACCGGGGGCTTCACAGATACGCAGTATTTT.

The V call is TRBV3-1 (or the pseudogene TRBV3-2), the J call TRBJ2-1, with 11 bases identical to TRBD2. The junction had 9 bases not matched to a gene; V was cut back by 4 bases and J by 4 bases. CDR1 LGHDT and CDR2 YNNKEL come from the germline V gene (reference sequence). The CDR3 is 17 amino acids. The CDR3 spells CASSRLRASGGYNEQFF. CDR3 in DNA: TGTGCCAGCAGCCGACTCCGTGCTAGCGGGGGGTACAATGAGCAGTTCTTC.

This clone has a handful of counts. The chain has TRBV9 and TRBJ2-3; perhaps TRBD1 as D (6 bases). V lost 2 bases to trimming and J lost 2 bases, with 15 bases between them. Germline assignment: CDR1 SGDLS and CDR2 YYNGEE. The CDR3 sequence is 16 residues long. This CDR3 is CASSVRFGQITDTQYF. The CDR3 DNA reads as TGTGCCAGCAGCGTTCGATTTGGACAGATCACAGATACGCAGTATTTT.

The rearrangement joins TRBV5-1 to TRBJ1-1; D ambiguous. Deletions cut 0 bases from V and 5 bases from J, with 14 bases between. Germline V CDR1 and CDR2: SGHRS, YFSETQ. CDR3 size: 15 residues. In DNA form, the CDR3 reads TGCGCCAGCAGCTTGGTAGGTGGGTGGAAGACTGAAGCTTTCTTT. It translates to CASSLVGGWKTEAFF.

This clone was counted between two and nine times. The chain has TRBV15 and TRBJ2-2, with D hard to call. The germline V gene encodes CDR1 LNHNV and CDR2 YYDKDF (reference sequence). V was pared by 4 bases and J by 3 bases, with 3 bases between. This CDR3 has 12 residues. CDR3 in amino acids: CATSKDTGELFF. The CDR3 coding sequence is TGTGCCACCAGCAAGGACACCGGGGAGCTGTTTTTT.

The genes are TRBV4-1 and TRBJ1-6, with 9 bases that match TRBD1. Germline lookup yields CDR1 MGHRA and CDR2 YSYEKL. CDR3 length: 15 amino acids. V lost 2 bases, J lost 7 bases, and 3 bases stayed unmatched. The DNA for the CDR3 is TGCGCCAGCAGCCAATCGGGGACAGGGAATTCACCCCTCCACTTT. It translates to CASSQSGTGNSPLHF.

In this sample, this clone turned up a few times. The genes are TRBV18 and TRBJ1-1; D may be TRBD1 (6 bases). V lost 3 bases and J 1 base, leaving 9 bases between the germline ends. Germline V CDR1 and CDR2: KGHSH, LQKENI. This CDR3 has 14 amino acids. The CDR3 protein is CASSPRGRNTEAFF. DNA of the CDR3: TGTGCCAGCTCACCCCGGGGGCGGAACACTGAAGCTTTCTTT.